These 24 T cell receptor beta chains came from one sample sequenced in a study of blood T cell repertoires in COVID-19. Profiled with immunoSEQ multiplex PCR; TCRdb holds only in-frame clones, not every one. The sample has 170,000 or so clones; around 87% are singletons. The source material was peripheral blood. All receptors derive from a man aged 40-49 years with active or convalescent COVID-19.

The rearrangement uses TRBV24-1 and TRBJ1-2, with 11 bases matching TRBD1. CDR1 and CDR2 from the germline V gene are KGHDR and SFDVKD. Trimming at V came to 1 base and at J to 7 bases, leaving 4 bases not matched to a gene. The CDR3 is 15 residues long. This CDR3 reads CATSDFRTGGGGYTF. The CDR3 DNA reads TGTGCCACCAGTGATTTCCGGACAGGGGGCGGTGGCTACACCTTC.

CDR3 in amino acids: CASSVSGTYTEAFF. The DNA of the CDR3 is TGTGCCAGCAGCGTATCCGGGACATACACTGAAGCTTTCTTT. The chain combines TRBV7-9 with TRBJ1-1; D might be TRBD1 (6 bases). Trimming cost V 5 bases and J 3 bases, with 13 bases left between them. Germline values: CDR1 SEHNR, CDR2 FQNEAQ (reference sequence). The CDR3 is made up of 14 amino acids.

V and J are TRBV12-5 and TRBJ1-1; D possibly corresponds to TRBD1 (5 bases). CDR3 size: 12 residues. CDR1 and CDR2 (germline): LGHNT, FRNRAP. V lost 3 bases to trimming and J lost 6 bases, with 8 bases between them. The CDR3 DNA follows: TGTGCTAGTGGTTTTTGGGGGGCTGAAGCTTTCTTT. This encodes CASGFWGAEAFF.

The chain carries TRBV5-1 and TRBJ1-5; 8 bases map to TRBD1. Looked up from germline, CDR1 is SGHRS and CDR2 is YFSETQ. The CDR3 has 13 residues. V shed 4 bases, J shed 7 bases, and the junction held 4 bases outside the gene matches. The CDR3 spells CASSATGDQPQHF. CDR3 nucleotide sequence: TGCGCCAGCAGCGCGACAGGGGACCAGCCCCAGCATTTT.

The V call is TRBV7-9, the J call TRBJ2-1, with a weak D call TRBD1 (6 bases). The CDR3 is made up of 14 amino acids. The germline V and J ends were trimmed by 10 bases and 8 bases, with 21 bases remaining between them. Germline CDR1 SEHNR, CDR2 FQNEAQ (reference sequence). The CDR3 nucleotides are TGTGCCACCGAGGGCAGGGGCTCTACCGATGAGCAGTTCTTC. It encodes CATEGRGSTDEQFF.

The gene calls are TRBV5-1 and TRBJ1-5; 9 bases map to TRBD1. The CDR3 contains 15 residues. Germline loops: CDR1 SGHRS, CDR2 YFSETQ. V was pared by 4 bases and J by 5 bases, with 7 bases of the junction left unmatched. CDR3 loop: CASSPGQGMYQPQHF. CDR3 sequence (DNA): TGCGCCAGCAGCCCCGGACAGGGGATGTATCAGCCCCAGCATTTT.

This clone appeared once. The chain employs TRBV27 and TRBJ2-1; TRBD1 is a possible D gene (5 bases). V was cut by 6 bases and J by 2 bases, with 11 bases left in between. The CDR3 is made up of 14 amino acids. The V gene's germline CDR1 is MNHEY and CDR2 SMNVEV (reference sequence). CDR3 coding DNA: TGTGCCAGCAGCTTAGGGGCCCCCTACAATGAGCAGTTCTTC. This encodes CASSLGAPYNEQFF.

This chain uses TRBV4-1 with TRBJ1-3, with a tentative D call TRBD1 (5 bases). This CDR3 is 17 amino acids long. The germline gives CDR1 MGHRA, CDR2 YSYEKL. V was shortened by 2 bases and J by 0 bases, with 14 bases between the two germline ends. The CDR3 region has the DNA TGCGCCAGCAGCCAATGGGGCACGACCTACTCTGGAAACACCATATATTTT. It is translated as CASSQWGTTYSGNTIYF.

This chain uses TRBV10-3 with TRBJ1-2; 7 bases match TRBD1. The V segment lost 0 bases and the J segment 2 bases; nucleotides outside the gene matches: 3. Germline V gives CDR1 ENHRY, CDR2 SYGVKD. CDR3 size: 15 residues. CDR3 loop: CAISESTGENYGYTF. The CDR3 bases are TGTGCCATCAGTGAGTCCACAGGGGAAAACTATGGCTACACCTTC.

This chain links TRBV5-6 with TRBJ2-7; perhaps TRBD1 as D (6 bases). In germline, CDR1 is SGHDT, CDR2 YYEEEE. V lost 6 bases and J lost 2, with 15 bases in between. The CDR3 loop spans 14 amino acids. DNA for the CDR3: TGTGCCAGCAACCTCAGGGGCTCCGCCTACGAGCAGTACTTC. Translating gives CASNLRGSAYEQYF. Based on the CDR3 plus reference TRBV5-6 and TRBJ2-7, the full variable domain is DAGVTQSPTHLIKTRGQQVTLRCSPKSGHDTVSWYQQALGQGPQFIFQYYEEEERQRGNFPDRFSGHQFPNYSSELNVNALLLGDSALYLCASNLRGSAYEQYFGPGTRLTVT.

The chain is built from TRBV18 and TRBJ2-1; D not certain. Trimming stripped 2 bases from V and 3 bases from J, with 5 bases between. CDR1 and CDR2 from the germline V gene are KGHSH and LQKENI. This CDR3 is built from 13 residues. The CDR3 coding sequence is TGTGCCAGCTCACCAACGGTCTACAATGAGCAGTTCTTC. This codes for CASSPTVYNEQFF.

The chain is built from TRBV30 and TRBJ1-6, with 9 bases aligning to TRBD1. The V and J ends lost 0 bases and 9 bases, in that order; junction bases with no gene match: 9. Germline values: CDR1 GTSNPN, CDR2 SVGIG (reference sequence). There are 16 residues in the CDR3. The CDR3 DNA reads TGTGCCTGGAGTGTCGAAACAGGGACAGGGTTTTCACCCCTCCACTTT. It encodes CAWSVETGTGFSPLHF.

V and J are TRBV7-9 and TRBJ1-1; unclear D gene. The CDR3 extends over 14 amino acids. Trimming removed 5 bases from V and 2 bases from J, with 12 bases in between. In germline, CDR1 is SEHNR, CDR2 FQNEAQ (reference sequence). This CDR3 reads CASSTSGRNTEAFF. The CDR3 DNA reads as TGTGCCAGCAGCACTTCCGGGAGAAACACTGAAGCTTTCTTT.

The V and J genes are TRBV7-8 and TRBJ2-5; D is unresolved. CDR3 length equals 12 residues. Germline CDR1 is SGHVS and CDR2 is FQNEAQ. Trimming pared 5 bases from V and 5 bases from J, leaving 9 bases between. The CDR3 is CASSPGLETQYF. As DNA, the CDR3 is TGTGCCAGCAGCCCCGGTCTGGAGACCCAGTACTTC.

This chain connects TRBV28 to TRBJ2-7; weak D call: TRBD1 (6 bases). Trimming shortened V by 3 bases and J by 0 bases, and 9 bases separated the two germline ends. Per the germline V gene, CDR1 is MDHEN and CDR2 is SYDVKM. This CDR3 is 14 amino acids long. CDR3 DNA: TGTGCCAGCAGTTTCAGGGGAAGCTCCTACGAGCAGTACTTC. The encoded protein is CASSFRGSSYEQYF.

The J gene is TRBJ1-5, the V gene TRBV4-2; TRBD1 is a possible D gene (5 bases). CDR1 is LGHNA, CDR2 YNFKEQ, per germline. Trimming removed 4 bases from V and 6 bases from J, with 16 bases in between. This CDR3 region has 15 residues. This chain's CDR3 is CASSPSGGEGQPQHF. For the CDR3, the DNA is TGTGCCAGCAGCCCTTCGGGAGGGGAGGGTCAGCCCCAGCATTTT.

The V call is TRBV11-2, the J call TRBJ2-5, with 8 bases fitting TRBD1. Germline CDR1 SGHAT, CDR2 FQNNGV. CDR3 length equals 13 residues. J gave up 5 bases and V 6 bases, and 5 bases lay outside the gene matches. The CDR3 spells CASRIQGEETQYF. For the CDR3, the DNA is TGTGCCAGCAGGATACAGGGGGAGGAGACCCAGTACTTC.

The rearrangement uses TRBV11-2 and TRBJ2-7, with no clear D. V lost 5 bases, J lost 6 bases, and 8 bases lay in between. Germline loops: CDR1 SGHAT, CDR2 FQNNGV. There are 11 residues in the CDR3. CDR3 coding DNA: TGTGCCAGCAGCGTTCTAATCGAGCAGTACTTC. Protein product: CASSVLIEQYF.

This clone was counted between two and nine times. V usage is TRBV6-6 and J usage is TRBJ1-4; 7 positions match TRBD1. The ends lost 6 bases at V and 4 bases at J; junction bases unmatched: 5. The CDR3 is 14 amino acids. The germline gives CDR1 MNHNY, CDR2 SVGAGI (reference sequence). In nucleotides, the CDR3 is TGTGCCAGCAGGCCCGGGACAGTTAATGAAAAACTGTTTTTT. Translation gives CASRPGTVNEKLFF.

The V call is TRBV6-5, the J call TRBJ1-1; D call uncertain. V gave up 6 bases and J gave up 10 bases, with 15 bases separating them. The CDR3 length is 12 residues. Germline loops: CDR1 MNHEY, CDR2 SVGAGI. As DNA, the CDR3 is TGTGCCAGCAGAGCGTCGGCGCCGACAGCTTTCTTT. It yields the protein CASRASAPTAFF.

The rearrangement links TRBV10-3 to TRBJ1-5; the match to TRBD1 covers 7 bases. V lost 1 base, J lost 2 bases, and 14 bases stayed unmatched. The CDR3 contains 19 residues. Germline-derived CDR1 and CDR2 are ENHRY and SYGVKD. This chain's CDR3 is CAISEYETGTRGGNQPQHF. The CDR3 DNA follows: TGTGCCATCAGTGAGTACGAGACAGGGACCCGAGGGGGCAATCAGCCCCAGCATTTT.

This clone was found once. The gene calls are TRBV5-1 and TRBJ2-1; tentatively, D is TRBD1 (6 bases). This CDR3 has 14 residues. The germline V gene has CDR1 SGHRS and CDR2 YFSETQ. With 6 bases removed from V and 8 bases from J, the gap between germline ends came to 18 bases. The CDR3 protein is CASKGGTGMDEQFF. The DNA of the CDR3 is TGCGCCAGCAAAGGGGGAACGGGGATGGATGAGCAGTTCTTC.

This chain connects TRBV5-4 to TRBJ2-2, with a weak D call TRBD1 (6 bases). V lost 0 bases, J lost 6 bases, and 18 bases lay in between. Per germline, CDR1 SGHNT and CDR2 YYREEE (reference sequence). This CDR3 contains 17 residues. CDR3 loop: CASSLEWAGDQSGELFF. The CDR3 bases are TGTGCCAGCAGCTTGGAGTGGGCAGGGGATCAGTCCGGGGAGCTGTTTTTT.

The chain employs TRBV29-1 and TRBJ2-3; no definite D call. Looked up from germline, CDR1 is SQVTM and CDR2 is ANQGSEA. V shed 7 bases and J shed 2 bases, with 16 bases lying between them. This CDR3 comprises 14 residues. CDR3 sequence (DNA): TGCAGCGGTGGTATGGGCCTATACACAGATACGCAGTATTTT. It yields the protein CSGGMGLYTDTQYF.